The 27 T cell receptor beta chains below all came from one sample that was sequenced in a study of patients and donors after allogeneic stem cell transplantation. MiXCR was run by TCRdb on the RT-PCR reads, yielding one entry per CDR3 protein. Counted here are roughly 200,000 distinct CDR3 sequences, about 37% occurring once; the ten biggest clones make up approximately 10%. The specimen was blood, either unsorted or a sorted T cell fraction (not recorded which). The receptors derive from a human donor who was either an allogeneic HSCT recipient or a stem cell or donor lymphocyte infusion donor (not recorded which). It is not recorded whose cells these are; they may come from a transplant donor.

Only a few counts were recorded for this clonotype. V usage is TRBV7-2 and J usage is TRBJ1-6; possibly TRBD1 for D (5 bases). The CDR3 consists of 18 residues. Looked up from germline, CDR1 is SGHTA and CDR2 is FQGNSA. Trimming pared 3 bases from V and 0 bases from J, leaving 15 bases between. The CDR3 bases are TGTGCCAGCAGCTTCACGGGGACCGTAAGCTCCTATAATTCACCCCTCCACTTT. Translation gives CASSFTGTVSSYNSPLHF.

V usage is TRBV20-1 and J usage is TRBJ1-5, with D possibly matching TRBD1 (5 bases). Germline V gene sequence: CDR1 DFQATT, CDR2 SNEGSKA (reference sequence). CDR3 length: 14 amino acids. V dropped 5 bases and J dropped 3 bases, with 14 bases sitting between them. The CDR3 coding sequence is TGCAGTGCTCAGAGGGGACGGCTCAATCAGCCCCAGCATTTT. Translated, it gives CSAQRGRLNQPQHF.

The rearrangement joins TRBV12-3 or TRBV12-4 to TRBJ1-2, with 7 bases fitting TRBD1. The CDR3 length is 14 residues. J gave up 5 bases and V 6 bases, and 9 bases lay outside the gene matches. DNA of the CDR3: TGTGCCAGCAGCAAAGACAGGGAGATATATGGCTACACCTTC. Its protein product is CASSKDREIYGYTF.

The rearrangement links TRBV3-1 to TRBJ2-5; D unresolved. Germline V lookup: CDR1 LGHDT, CDR2 YNNKEL (reference sequence). The CDR3 consists of 15 residues. The V end lost 0 bases, the J end lost 1 base, and 9 bases lay between the germline ends. CDR3 protein: CASSQEIGIQETQYF. For the CDR3, the DNA is TGTGCCAGCAGCCAAGAAATAGGGATCCAAGAGACCCAGTACTTC.

This clonotype turned up a few times. The rearrangement links TRBV12-3 or TRBV12-4 to TRBJ1-5, with D hard to call. The CDR3 runs to 15 residues. Trimming left V 5 bases short and J 0 bases short, with 11 bases between. Written as DNA, the CDR3 is TGTGCCAGCAGTCTCTCGACTTATAGCAATCAGCCCCAGCATTTT. This gives the protein CASSLSTYSNQPQHF.

CDR3 residues: CASSQDFGGEAFF. CDR3 coding DNA: TGTGCCAGCAGCCAAGACTTCGGCGGTGAAGCTTTCTTT. The chain recombines TRBV4-2 with TRBJ1-1; D not resolved. This CDR3 has 13 amino acids. Germline V CDR1 and CDR2: LGHNA, YNFKEQ. Trimming pared 0 bases from V and 7 bases from J, leaving 9 bases between.

This clonotype has only a few counts. V usage is TRBV9 and J usage is TRBJ1-4; D is ambiguous. Per germline, CDR1 SGDLS and CDR2 YYNGEE. V was trimmed by 2 bases and J by 8 bases, leaving 16 bases between them. CDR3 length: 15 residues. CDR3 in DNA: TGTGCCAGCAGCGTCTCCGCCGGGGTTGGCGAAAAACTGTTTTTT. It codes for CASSVSAGVGEKLFF.

This clonotype was observed a few times. This chain uses TRBV3-1 with TRBJ2-7; D not certain. CDR1 LGHDT and CDR2 YNNKEL come from the germline V gene (reference sequence). Trimming removed 1 base from V and 1 base from J, with 8 bases in between. The CDR3 contains 14 residues. For the CDR3, the DNA is TGTGCCAGCAGCCAAGCCCCTCCTTCCTACGAGCAGTACTTC. Amino acids: CASSQAPPSYEQYF.

The genes are TRBV12-3 or TRBV12-4 and TRBJ1-1, with 10 positions matching TRBD1. With 4 bases clipped from V and 5 bases from J, the junction kept 7 bases outside the gene matches. This CDR3 contains 15 residues. CDR3 DNA sequence: TGTGCCAGCAGTTCGACAGGGGGCGGAAATACTGAAGCTTTCTTT. This gives the protein CASSSTGGGNTEAFF.

CDR3 residues: CASSSRDRNSPLHF. In nucleotides, the CDR3 is TGCGCCAGCAGCTCTAGGGACCGGAATTCACCCCTCCACTTT. This chain joins TRBV5-1 and TRBJ1-6; D is perhaps TRBD1 (5 bases). The V gene's germline CDR1 is SGHRS and CDR2 YFSETQ. V lost 3 bases and J 7 bases, leaving 11 bases between the germline ends. This CDR3 has 14 residues. Supplemented by reference TRBV5-1 and TRBJ1-6, the full variable domain reads KAGVTQTPRYLIKTRGQQVTLSCSPISGHRSVSWYQQTPGQGLQFLFEYFSETQRNKGNFPGRFSGRQFSNSRSEMNVSTLELGDSALYLCASSSRDRNSPLHFGNGTRLTVT.

The gene calls are TRBV12-3 or TRBV12-4 and TRBJ1-2; 7 nucleotides align to TRBD1. CDR3 length: 16 residues. The trim removed 4 bases at V and 3 bases at J, leaving 11 bases unmatched. The CDR3 DNA reads TGTGCCAGCAGTTCCCTCCGACAGGGAGGGCACTATGGCTACACCTTC. It yields the protein CASSSLRQGGHYGYTF.

This chain joins TRBV15 and TRBJ2-5, with D unresolved. The CDR3 is 14 amino acids. CDR1 and CDR2 from the germline V gene are LNHNV and YYDKDF (reference sequence). V dropped 2 bases and J dropped 3 bases, with 10 bases sitting between them. Written as DNA, the CDR3 is TGTGCCACCAGCAGAAGTGCAAACGAAGAGACCCAGTACTTC. Translated, it gives CATSRSANEETQYF.

This clonotype has only a few counts. The V and J genes are TRBV27 and TRBJ2-7, with 8 bases aligning to TRBD1. Per the germline V gene, CDR1 is MNHEY and CDR2 is SMNVEV (reference sequence). CDR3 length equals 12 residues. Here the CDR3 DNA reads TGTGTCGTCCAGGGGGCGTATTACGAGCAGTACTTC. Translating it yields CVVQGAYYEQYF.

The genes are TRBV29-1 and TRBJ2-1; 14 nucleotides align to TRBD2. V lost 3 bases, J lost 9 bases, and 7 bases stayed unmatched. CDR1 SQVTM and CDR2 ANQGSEA come from the germline V gene. This CDR3 contains 15 residues. The CDR3 DNA is TGCAGCGTTGAGAGGACTAGCGGGGGGTTGGGTGAGCAGTTCTTC. It codes for CSVERTSGGLGEQFF.

This clonotype appeared a few times. The chain has TRBV20-1 and TRBJ2-1; D is unresolved. Germline CDR1 DFQATT, CDR2 SNEGSKA (reference sequence). V was shortened by 5 bases and J by 4 bases, with 12 bases between the two germline ends. The CDR3 consists of 13 residues. Here the CDR3 DNA reads TGCAGTGCTGCCGAGGCGGTATACAATGAGCAGTTCTTC. As protein: CSAAEAVYNEQFF.

This sequence joins TRBV7-2 and TRBJ1-4; D is possibly TRBD1 (6 bases). V lost 1 base, J lost 6 bases, and 9 bases lay in between. This CDR3 contains 14 residues. Germline V gene sequence: CDR1 SGHTA, CDR2 FQGNSA. The CDR3 sequence is CASSLGGAYEKLFF. The DNA of the CDR3 is TGTGCCAGCAGCTTAGGGGGGGCATATGAAAAACTGTTTTTT.

This clonotype has more than one count but fewer than ten. The chain links TRBV27 to TRBJ2-7; D may be TRBD1 or TRBD2 (5 bases each). V lost 5 bases to trimming and J lost 3 bases, with 17 bases between them. The CDR3 consists of 15 residues. Germline V gives CDR1 MNHEY, CDR2 SMNVEV (reference sequence). The CDR3 sequence: CASSPLGTPIYEQYF. CDR3 DNA sequence: TGTGCCAGCAGTCCCCTCGGGACCCCTATCTACGAGCAGTACTTC.

This chain links TRBV19 with TRBJ2-7; either TRBD1 or TRBD2 may supply D (5 bases each). Germline V gives CDR1 LNHDA, CDR2 SQIVND (reference sequence). The CDR3 consists of 14 residues. The germline V and J ends were trimmed by 4 bases and 1 base, with 11 bases remaining between them. Here the CDR3 reads CASSTGTGSYEQYF. The CDR3 DNA reads TGTGCCAGTAGTACCGGGACGGGTTCCTACGAGCAGTACTTC.

The rearrangement uses TRBV20-1 and TRBJ2-7, with 7 bases fitting TRBD2. The germline V gene has CDR1 DFQATT and CDR2 SNEGSKA (reference sequence). The J segment lost 2 bases and the V segment lost 0 bases, leaving 10 bases of the junction unmatched. This CDR3 spans 16 amino acids. For the CDR3, the DNA is TGCAGTGCTAGAGAACACGAGCGGGGACGTCCCTACGAGCAGTACTTC. Translated, it gives CSAREHERGRPYEQYF.

This clonotype showed up just a few times. V usage is TRBV10-1 and J usage is TRBJ1-1, with D tentatively TRBD1 (6 bases). V lost 4 bases, J lost 5 bases, and 14 bases lay in between. CDR3 length: 14 residues. CDR1 is WNHNN and CDR2 is SYGVQD in the germline V gene (reference sequence). The CDR3 bases are TGCGCCAGCAGTGGAACAGGGAGGGGGACTGAAGCTTTCTTT. It encodes CASSGTGRGTEAFF.

V usage is TRBV3-1 and J usage is TRBJ1-1; weak D call: TRBD1 (6 bases). V lost 0 bases and J 12 bases, leaving 11 bases between the germline ends. CDR3 length equals 12 residues. Germline V CDR1 and CDR2: LGHDT, YNNKEL (reference sequence). CDR3 loop: CASSQEGRGTFF. CDR3 DNA sequence: TGTGCCAGCAGCCAAGAGGGGAGGGGGACTTTCTTT. The full variable domain, in which reference TRBV3-1 and TRBJ1-1 provide the parts outside the CDR3, is DTAVSQTPKYLVTQMGNDKSIKCEQNLGHDTMYWYKQDSKKFLKIMFSYNNKELIINETVPNRFSPKSPDKAHLNLHINSLELGDSAVYFCASSQEGRGTFFGQGTRLTVV.

This clonotype was seen a handful of times. The chain has TRBV5-6 and TRBJ1-4; D unresolved. This CDR3 contains 14 residues. Germline assignment: CDR1 SGHDT and CDR2 YYEEEE. Deletions cut 1 base from V and 0 bases from J, with 4 bases between. Here the CDR3 DNA reads TGTGCCAGCAGCTTGAAGTCAACTAATGAAAAACTGTTTTTT. This sequence encodes CASSLKSTNEKLFF.

The chain recombines TRBV20-1 with TRBJ1-2, with D uncertain. The CDR3 loop spans 16 amino acids. Trimming removed 0 bases from V and 0 bases from J, with 14 bases in between. The germline V gene has CDR1 DFQATT and CDR2 SNEGSKA (reference sequence). CDR3 amino acids: CSARDRADEANYGYTF. In DNA, the CDR3 is TGCAGTGCTAGAGATCGTGCAGACGAAGCTAACTATGGCTACACCTTC.

The V and J genes are TRBV7-9 and TRBJ2-1, with D possibly being TRBD2 (5 bases). V was cut by 4 bases and J by 4 bases, with 8 bases left in between. Germline assignment: CDR1 SEHNR and CDR2 FQNEAQ (reference sequence). CDR3 length: 13 amino acids. CDR3 protein: CASSSDFYNEQFF. The CDR3 region has the DNA TGTGCCAGCAGCTCGGACTTTTACAATGAGCAGTTCTTC. The full variable domain, completed using reference TRBV7-9 and TRBJ2-1, is DTGVSQNPRHKITKRGQNVTFRCDPISEHNRLYWYRQTLGQGPEFLTYFQNEAQLEKSRLLSDRFSAERPKGSFSTLEIQRTEQGDSAMYLCASSSDFYNEQFFGPGTRLTVL.

The J gene is TRBJ1-5, the V gene TRBV6-5; D remains ambiguous. The CDR3 runs to 13 residues. The germline gives CDR1 MNHEY, CDR2 SVGAGI. V lost 3 bases and J lost 6, with 9 bases in between. The DNA of the CDR3 is TGTGCCAGCAGTTATACGGCTGGTCAGCCCCAGCATTTT. It codes for CASSYTAGQPQHF.

The J gene is TRBJ2-1, the V gene TRBV11-2, with TRBD1 matching over 7 bases. Germline CDR1 and CDR2: SGHAT and FQNNGV. J gave up 4 bases and V 3 bases, and 6 bases lay outside the gene matches. This CDR3 is built from 15 residues. CDR3 DNA: TGTGCCAGCAGCTTCCAGGGGGACGCGTACAATGAGCAGTTCTTC. Amino acids: CASSFQGDAYNEQFF.

This clonotype was counted a few times. J is TRBJ1-4 and V is TRBV5-8; 7 bases are a match to TRBD1. CDR3 length equals 15 residues. Losses at the gene ends were 4 bases for V and 0 bases for J; bases not matched to a gene: 3. The germline V gene encodes CDR1 SGHTS and CDR2 YDEGEE. CDR3 nucleotides: TGTGCCAGCAGCACGGGACAGCCAACTAATGAAAAACTGTTTTTT. Translated, it gives CASSTGQPTNEKLFF. Combining the CDR3 with reference TRBV5-8 and TRBJ1-4 gives the whole variable domain EAGVTQSPTHLIKTRGQQATLRCSPISGHTSVYWYQQALGLGLQFLLWYDEGEERNRGNFPPRFSGRQFPNYSSELNVNALELEDSALYLCASSTGQPTNEKLFFGSGTQLSVL.